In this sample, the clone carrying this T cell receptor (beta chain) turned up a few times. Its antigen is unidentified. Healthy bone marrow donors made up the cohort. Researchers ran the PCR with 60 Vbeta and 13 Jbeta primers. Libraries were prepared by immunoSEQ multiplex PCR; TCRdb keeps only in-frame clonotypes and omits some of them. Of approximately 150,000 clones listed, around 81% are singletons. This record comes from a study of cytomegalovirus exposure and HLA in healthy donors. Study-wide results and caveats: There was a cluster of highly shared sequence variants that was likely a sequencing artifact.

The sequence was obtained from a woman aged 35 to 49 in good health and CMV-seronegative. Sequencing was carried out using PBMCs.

The CDR3 DNA reads TGTGCCAGCAGTGGGACAAACTATGGCTACACCTTC. Protein product: CASSGTNYGYTF. V usage is TRBV2 and J usage is TRBJ1-2, with D possibly matching TRBD1 (5 bases). CDR1 and CDR2 from the germline V gene are SNHLY and FYNNEI. V lost 4 bases and J lost 2, with 5 bases in between. The CDR3 totals 12 residues. Together with reference TRBV2 and TRBJ1-2, the CDR3 gives the full variable domain: EPEVTQTPSHQVTQMGQEVILRCVPISNHLYFYWYRQILGQKVEFLVSFYNNEISEKSEIFDDQFSVERPDGSNFTLKIRSTKLEDSAMYFCASSGTNYGYTFGSGTRLTVV.